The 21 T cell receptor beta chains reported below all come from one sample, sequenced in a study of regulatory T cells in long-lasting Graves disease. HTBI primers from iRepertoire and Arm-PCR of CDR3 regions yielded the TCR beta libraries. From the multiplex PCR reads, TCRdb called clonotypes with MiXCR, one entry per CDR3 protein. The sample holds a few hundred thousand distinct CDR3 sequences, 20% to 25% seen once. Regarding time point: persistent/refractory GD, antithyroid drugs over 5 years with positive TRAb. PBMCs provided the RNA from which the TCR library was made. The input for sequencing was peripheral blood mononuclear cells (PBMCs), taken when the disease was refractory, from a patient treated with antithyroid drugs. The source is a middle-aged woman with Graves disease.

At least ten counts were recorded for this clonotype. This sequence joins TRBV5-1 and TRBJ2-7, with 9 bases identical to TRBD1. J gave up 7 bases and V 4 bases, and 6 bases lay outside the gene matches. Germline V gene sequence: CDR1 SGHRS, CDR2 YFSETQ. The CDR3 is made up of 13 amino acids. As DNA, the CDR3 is TGCGCCAGCAGCCCGGGACAGGGATTGGAGCAGTACTTC. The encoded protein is CASSPGQGLEQYF.

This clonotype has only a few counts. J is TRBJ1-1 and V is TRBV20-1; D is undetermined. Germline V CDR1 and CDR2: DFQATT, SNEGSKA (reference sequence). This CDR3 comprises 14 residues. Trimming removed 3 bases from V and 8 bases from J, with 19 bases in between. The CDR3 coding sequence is TGCAGTGCTAGGGTCGAAGGAGAGGGAAGAGAAGCTTTCTTT. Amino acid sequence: CSARVEGEGREAFF.

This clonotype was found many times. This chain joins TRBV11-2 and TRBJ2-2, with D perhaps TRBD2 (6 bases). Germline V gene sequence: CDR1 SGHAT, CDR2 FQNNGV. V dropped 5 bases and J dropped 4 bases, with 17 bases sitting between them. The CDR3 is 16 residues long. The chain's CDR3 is CASSPLGGVITGELFF. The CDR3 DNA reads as TGTGCCAGCAGCCCCCTCGGGGGAGTAATCACCGGGGAGCTGTTTTTT.

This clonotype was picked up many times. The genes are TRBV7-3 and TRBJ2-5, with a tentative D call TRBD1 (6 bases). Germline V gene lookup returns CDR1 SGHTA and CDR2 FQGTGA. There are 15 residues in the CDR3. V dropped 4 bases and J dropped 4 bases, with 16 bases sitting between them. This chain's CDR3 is CASSSGAEGLETQYF. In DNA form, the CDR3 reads TGTGCCAGCAGCTCAGGGGCAGAAGGGCTAGAGACCCAGTACTTC.

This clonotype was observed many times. Written as DNA, the CDR3 is TGTGCCATGACACAGGGATTGGGCACCGGGGAGCTGTTTTTT. Its protein is CAMTQGLGTGELFF. The genes are TRBV6-1 and TRBJ2-2; a weak D match, TRBD1 (6 bases). Per the germline V gene, CDR1 is MNHNS and CDR2 is SASEGT. This CDR3 comprises 14 residues. Trimming removed 10 bases at V and 4 bases at J, with 16 bases between.

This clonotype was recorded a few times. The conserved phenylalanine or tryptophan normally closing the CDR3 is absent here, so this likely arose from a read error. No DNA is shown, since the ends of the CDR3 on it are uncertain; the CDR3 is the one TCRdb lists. CDR3 sequence: CASTPPRKG. The chain uses TRBV27 and TRBJ1-6; the table's D call, TRBD1, was not checked against the DNA. The CDR3 totals 9 residues, both ends included. Germline V gene data show CDR1 as MNHEY and CDR2 as SMNVEV (reference sequence).

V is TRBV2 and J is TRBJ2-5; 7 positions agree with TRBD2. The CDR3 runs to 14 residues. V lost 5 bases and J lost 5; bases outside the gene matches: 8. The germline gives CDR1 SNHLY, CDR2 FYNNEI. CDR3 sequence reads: CASSSLARGETQYF. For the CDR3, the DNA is TGTGCCAGCAGTTCACTAGCGCGTGGGGAGACCCAGTACTTC.

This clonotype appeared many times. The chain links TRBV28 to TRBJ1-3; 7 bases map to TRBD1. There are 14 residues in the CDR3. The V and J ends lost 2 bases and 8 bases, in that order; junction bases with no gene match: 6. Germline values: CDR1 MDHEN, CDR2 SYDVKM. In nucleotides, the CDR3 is TGTGCCAGCAGTTTACCGACAGGGTCGGACACCATATATTTT. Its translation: CASSLPTGSDTIYF.

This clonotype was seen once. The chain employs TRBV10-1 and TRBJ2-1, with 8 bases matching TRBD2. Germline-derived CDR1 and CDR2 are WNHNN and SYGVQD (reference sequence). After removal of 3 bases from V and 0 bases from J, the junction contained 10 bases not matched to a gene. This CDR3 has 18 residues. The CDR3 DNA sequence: TGCGCCAGCAGTGACACGCGACTAGCGCCGATCTCCTACAATGAGCAGTTCTTC. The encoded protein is CASSDTRLAPISYNEQFF.

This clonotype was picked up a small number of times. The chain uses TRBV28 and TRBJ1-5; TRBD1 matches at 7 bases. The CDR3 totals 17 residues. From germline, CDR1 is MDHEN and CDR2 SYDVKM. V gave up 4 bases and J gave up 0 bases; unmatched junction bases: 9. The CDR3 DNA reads TGTGCCAGCAGTTACCTGGGACAGCCTTATAGCAATCAGCCCCAGCATTTT. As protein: CASSYLGQPYSNQPQHF.

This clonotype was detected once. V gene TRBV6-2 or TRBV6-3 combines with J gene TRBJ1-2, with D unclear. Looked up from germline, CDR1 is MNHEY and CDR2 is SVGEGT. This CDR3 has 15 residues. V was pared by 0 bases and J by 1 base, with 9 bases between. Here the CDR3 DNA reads TGTGCCAGCAGTTACTCGAGTACGGGTAACTATGGCTACACCTTC. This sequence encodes CASSYSSTGNYGYTF.

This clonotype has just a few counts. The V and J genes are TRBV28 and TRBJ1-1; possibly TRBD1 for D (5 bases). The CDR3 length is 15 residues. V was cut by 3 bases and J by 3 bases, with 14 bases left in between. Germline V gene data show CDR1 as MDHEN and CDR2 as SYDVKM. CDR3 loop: CASSLEGRVYTEAFF. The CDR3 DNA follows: TGTGCCAGCAGTTTGGAGGGGAGAGTGTACACTGAAGCTTTCTTT. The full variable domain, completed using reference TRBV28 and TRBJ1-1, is DVKVTQSSRYLVKRTGEKVFLECVQDMDHENMFWYRQDPGLGLRLIYFSYDVKMKEKGDIPEGYSVSREKKERFSLILESASTNQTSMYLCASSLEGRVYTEAFFGQGTRLTVV.

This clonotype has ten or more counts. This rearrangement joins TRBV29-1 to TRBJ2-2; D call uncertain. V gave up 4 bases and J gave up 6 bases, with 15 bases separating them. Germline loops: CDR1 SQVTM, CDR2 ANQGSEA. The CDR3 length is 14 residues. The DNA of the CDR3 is TGCAGCGTTGCACCATCGTACGAGCCCGGGGAGCTGTTTTTT. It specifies CSVAPSYEPGELFF.

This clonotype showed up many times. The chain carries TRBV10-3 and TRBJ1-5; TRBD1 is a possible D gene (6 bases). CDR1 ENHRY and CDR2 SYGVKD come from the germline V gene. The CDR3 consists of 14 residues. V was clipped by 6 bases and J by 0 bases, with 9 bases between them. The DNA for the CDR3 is TGTGCCATCAGCCCCAGGGGTAGCAATCAGCCCCAGCATTTT. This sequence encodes CAISPRGSNQPQHF.

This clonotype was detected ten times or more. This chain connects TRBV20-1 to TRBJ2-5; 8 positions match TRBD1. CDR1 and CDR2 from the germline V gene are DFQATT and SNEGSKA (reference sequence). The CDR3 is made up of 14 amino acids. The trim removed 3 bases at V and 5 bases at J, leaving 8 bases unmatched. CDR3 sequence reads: CSASGGQEGETQYF. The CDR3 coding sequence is TGCAGTGCTAGTGGGGGACAGGAGGGGGAGACCCAGTACTTC.

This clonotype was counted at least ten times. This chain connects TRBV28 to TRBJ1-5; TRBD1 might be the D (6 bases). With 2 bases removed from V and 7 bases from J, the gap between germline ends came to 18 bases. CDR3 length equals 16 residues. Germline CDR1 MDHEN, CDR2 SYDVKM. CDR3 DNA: TGTGCCAGCAGTTTACCGGGACACATGGCATCCCAGCCCCAGCATTTT. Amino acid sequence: CASSLPGHMASQPQHF. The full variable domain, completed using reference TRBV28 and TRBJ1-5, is DVKVTQSSRYLVKRTGEKVFLECVQDMDHENMFWYRQDPGLGLRLIYFSYDVKMKEKGDIPEGYSVSREKKERFSLILESASTNQTSMYLCASSLPGHMASQPQHFGDGTRLSIL.

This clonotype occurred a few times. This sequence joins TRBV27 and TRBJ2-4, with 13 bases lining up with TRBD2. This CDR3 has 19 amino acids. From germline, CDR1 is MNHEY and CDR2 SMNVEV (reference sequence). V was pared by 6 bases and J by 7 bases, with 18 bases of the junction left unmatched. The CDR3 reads CASSSLLAGGLRARNIQYF. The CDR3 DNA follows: TGTGCCAGCAGCTCCTTACTAGCGGGAGGGCTGCGTGCCAGGAACATTCAGTACTTC.

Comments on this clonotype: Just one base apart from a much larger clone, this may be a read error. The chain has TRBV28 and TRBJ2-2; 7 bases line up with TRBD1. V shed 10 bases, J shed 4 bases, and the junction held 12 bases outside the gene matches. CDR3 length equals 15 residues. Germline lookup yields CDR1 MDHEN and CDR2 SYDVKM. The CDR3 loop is CATFHRGPRTGELFF. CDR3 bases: TGTGCCACCTTTCACAGGGGACCTCGCACCGGGGAGCTGTTTTTT.

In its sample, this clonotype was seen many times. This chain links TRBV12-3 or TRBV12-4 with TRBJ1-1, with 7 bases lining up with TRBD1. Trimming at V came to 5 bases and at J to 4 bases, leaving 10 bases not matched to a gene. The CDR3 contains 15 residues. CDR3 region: CASSPIHRGGTEAFF. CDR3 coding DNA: TGTGCCAGCAGTCCAATCCACAGGGGAGGCACTGAAGCTTTCTTT.

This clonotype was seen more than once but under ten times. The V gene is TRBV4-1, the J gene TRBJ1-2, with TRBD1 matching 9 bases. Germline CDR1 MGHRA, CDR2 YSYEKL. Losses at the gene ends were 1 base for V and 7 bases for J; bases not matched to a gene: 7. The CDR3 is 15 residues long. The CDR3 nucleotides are TGCGCCAGCAGCCAAGCACAGGGGGCAAATAGTGGCTACACCTTC. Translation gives CASSQAQGANSGYTF.

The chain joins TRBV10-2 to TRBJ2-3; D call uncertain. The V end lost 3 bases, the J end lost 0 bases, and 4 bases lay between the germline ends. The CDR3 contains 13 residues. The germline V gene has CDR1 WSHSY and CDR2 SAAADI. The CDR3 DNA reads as TGCGCCAGCAGTGATCCCAGCACAGATACGCAGTATTTT. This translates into CASSDPSTDTQYF.